A single sample is the source of the 30 T cell receptor beta chains below, sequenced in a study of identical twins. A single record per CDR3 protein comes from TCRdb applying MiXCR to the 5' RACE reads. Of roughly 770,000 distinct CDR3 sequences listed, roughly 18% are singletons. The data also belong to a second study, concerning T cells expressing NK-cell markers.

The sequenced sample was PBMCs. The receptor set was obtained from a woman aged 18-29 years in good health.

V usage is TRBV20-1 and J usage is TRBJ1-1, with D possibly TRBD1 on 5 matching bases. V was cut by 8 bases and J by 0 bases, with 16 bases left in between. There are 14 residues in the CDR3. Germline values: CDR1 DFQATT, CDR2 SNEGSKA (reference sequence). CDR3 in amino acids: CSSTKTGVNTEAFF. The CDR3 DNA is TGCAGTTCTACAAAGACGGGGGTGAACACTGAAGCTTTCTTT.

A few counts support this clonotype. The genes are TRBV9 and TRBJ2-3, with D tentatively TRBD2 (5 bases). The germline V gene encodes CDR1 SGDLS and CDR2 YYNGEE. V was shortened by 4 bases and J by 0 bases, with 18 bases between the two germline ends. The CDR3 contains 17 residues. The CDR3 protein is CASSKQHSVQSTDTQYF. CDR3 nucleotide sequence: TGTGCCAGCAGCAAACAACATAGCGTACAAAGCACAGATACGCAGTATTTT.

This rearrangement joins TRBV20-1 to TRBJ1-2; D remains unclear. Germline V gene lookup returns CDR1 DFQATT and CDR2 SNEGSKA (reference sequence). This CDR3 spans 14 amino acids. V lost 0 bases and J lost 1, with 9 bases in between. Here the CDR3 DNA reads TGCAGTGCTAGAGATCATGGGGTTAACTATGGCTACACCTTC. As protein: CSARDHGVNYGYTF.

V and J are TRBV18 and TRBJ2-1; 7 bases fit TRBD2. Trimming cost V 4 bases and J 0 bases; bases outside gene matches: 3. The CDR3 extends over 15 amino acids. CDR1 KGHSH and CDR2 LQKENI come from the germline V gene. This chain's CDR3 is CASSRGLSSYNEQFF. The CDR3 bases are TGTGCCAGCTCACGGGGACTAAGCTCCTACAATGAGCAGTTCTTC.

The V and J genes are TRBV15 and TRBJ2-2, with D possibly being TRBD1 (5 bases). Trimming took off 9 bases at V and 4 bases at J, with 12 bases between the two ends. In germline, CDR1 is LNHNV, CDR2 YYDKDF (reference sequence). The CDR3 is 13 amino acids. CDR3 protein: CATRTGATGELFF. The CDR3 bases are TGTGCCACACGCACTGGGGCCACCGGGGAGCTGTTTTTT.

There are a few counts of this clonotype. Relative to the germline gene, one junction end is altered; a read error may explain this. The gene calls are TRBV29-1 and TRBJ1-1, with TRBD1 identical over 7 bases. This CDR3 comprises 11 residues. Looked up from germline, CDR1 is SQVTM and CDR2 is ANQGSEA. CDR3 region: CSVVDRVKVDF. CDR3 sequence (DNA): TGCAGCGTTGTCGACAGGGTTAAAGTTGACTTT. The full variable domain, rest sourced from reference TRBV29-1 and TRBJ1-1, is SAVISQKPSRDICQRGTSLTIQCQVDSQVTMMFWYRQQPGQSLTLIATANQGSEATYESGFVIDKFPISRPNLTFSTLTVSNMSPEDSSIYLCSVVDRVKVDFGQGTRLTVV.

Ten or more counts support this clonotype. The genes are TRBV12-3 or TRBV12-4 and TRBJ2-3; 10 nucleotides match TRBD2. Trimming at V came to 3 bases and at J to 6 bases, leaving 6 bases not matched to a gene. This CDR3 has 15 amino acids. The CDR3, as DNA: TGTGCCAGCAGTTTGTCTAGCGGGAGCCCCGATACGCAGTATTTT. This gives the protein CASSLSSGSPDTQYF.

This clonotype has more than one count but fewer than ten. The chain has TRBV7-2 and TRBJ2-1, with D possibly matching TRBD2 (7 bases). This CDR3 has 16 residues. Trimming cost V 2 bases and J 7 bases, with 18 bases left between them. Germline V gene data show CDR1 as SGHTA and CDR2 as FQGNSA. In nucleotides, the CDR3 is TGTGCCAGCAGCTTACAGGTGGGGGGGCCGGGGAATGAGCAGTTCTTC. It encodes CASSLQVGGPGNEQFF.

The chain recombines TRBV29-1 with TRBJ2-1; a weak D match, TRBD2 (6 bases). With 4 bases removed from V and 2 bases from J, the gap between germline ends came to 12 bases. CDR3 length: 14 amino acids. CDR1 is SQVTM, CDR2 ANQGSEA, per germline. The CDR3 loop is CSVAGDRTYNEQFF. The CDR3 DNA reads as TGCAGCGTTGCGGGAGACAGAACCTACAATGAGCAGTTCTTC.

The V call is TRBV12-3 or TRBV12-4, the J call TRBJ2-1; 8 bases agree with TRBD2. The CDR3 covers 15 residues. The V segment lost 6 bases and the J segment 6 bases; nucleotides outside the gene matches: 10. The CDR3 nucleotides are TGTGCCAGCAGCCACGAAGCGGGAGTCCGCAATGAGCAGTTCTTC. Its translation is CASSHEAGVRNEQFF.

Worth noting for this clonotype: One end of the junction fails to match germline, which may point to a read error. The CDR3 sequence: CASGFGQRRSGANVLTF. In DNA form, the CDR3 reads TGTGCCAGCGGTTTCGGACAGCGCCGCTCTGGGGCCAACGTCCTGACTTTC. V and J are TRBV27 and TRBJ2-6; D may be TRBD1 (6 bases). Germline V lookup: CDR1 MNHEY, CDR2 SMNVEV (reference sequence). CDR3 length equals 17 residues.

This clonotype was picked up one time. The V and J genes are TRBV29-1 and TRBJ1-1, with D unclear. This CDR3 has 12 amino acids. Trimming stripped 4 bases from V and 1 base from J, with 7 bases between. CDR1 is SQVTM, CDR2 ANQGSEA, per germline. The CDR3 DNA is TGCAGCGTTGTCCCCAGGAACACTGAAGCTTTCTTT. Its protein product is CSVVPRNTEAFF.

V gene TRBV5-1 combines with J gene TRBJ2-7, with 9 bases identical to TRBD2. The junction had 6 bases not matched to a gene; V was cut back by 0 bases and J by 5 bases. Germline-derived CDR1 and CDR2 are SGHRS and YFSETQ. There are 15 residues in the CDR3. The CDR3 spells CASSLGGAGGHEQYF. CDR3 DNA sequence: TGCGCCAGCAGCTTGGGGGGTGCGGGAGGGCACGAGCAGTACTTC.

The rearrangement links TRBV30 to TRBJ1-2; D remains ambiguous. The V gene's germline CDR1 is GTSNPN and CDR2 SVGIG (reference sequence). The CDR3 spans 13 residues. V lost 3 bases, J lost 8 bases, and 16 bases lay in between. Here the CDR3 reads CAWSTDPGVGYTF. The CDR3 DNA reads as TGTGCCTGGAGCACGGACCCGGGTGTAGGCTACACCTTC.

A note on this clonotype: Germline is not matched at one junction end, which may reflect a read error. The chain carries TRBV12-3 or TRBV12-4 and TRBJ2-7, with 9 bases matching TRBD1. This CDR3 region has 11 residues. The CDR3 sequence: CASRGQGPLGF. Written as DNA, the CDR3 is TGTGCCAGCAGGGGACAGGGCCCTCTGGGCTTC.

This clonotype was seen a handful of times. CDR3 in amino acids: CAIRIGGATGYEQFF. CDR3 DNA: TGTGCCATCAGGATCGGGGGGGCCACAGGCTATGAGCAGTTCTTC. The chain combines TRBV10-3 with TRBJ2-1, with 8 bases fitting TRBD2. Germline V gene sequence: CDR1 ENHRY, CDR2 SYGVKD. CDR3 length equals 15 residues. V dropped 6 bases and J dropped 8; count of bases not matched to a gene: 12.

This clonotype was seen only a few times. V is TRBV5-1 and J is TRBJ1-1; no firm D call. V was clipped by 6 bases and J by 0 bases, with 9 bases between them. CDR1 is SGHRS, CDR2 YFSETQ, per germline. CDR3 size: 13 residues. The CDR3 DNA reads as TGCGCCAGCATGTCCCAGATGAACACTGAAGCTTTCTTT. Translated, it gives CASMSQMNTEAFF.

The CDR3 region is CSAREAGSRGGGLYGTQYF. CDR3 DNA: TGCAGTGCTAGAGAGGCCGGCTCTCGTGGCGGGGGCTTATATGGGACGCAGTATTTT. This sequence joins TRBV20-1 and TRBJ2-3; D might be TRBD2 (7 bases). The CDR3 has 19 amino acids. The germline V gene encodes CDR1 DFQATT and CDR2 SNEGSKA (reference sequence). V lost 0 bases and J lost 9, with 31 bases in between.

The chain employs TRBV12-3 or TRBV12-4 and TRBJ2-3, with TRBD1 matching over 8 bases. The junction had 9 bases not matched to a gene; V was cut back by 4 bases and J by 3 bases. This CDR3 is built from 16 residues. This CDR3 is CASSSDRAGETDTQYF. Written as DNA, the CDR3 is TGTGCCAGCAGTTCGGACAGGGCCGGTGAAACAGATACGCAGTATTTT.

This clonotype was seen a single time. The chain combines TRBV5-1 with TRBJ2-1, with TRBD2 as a possible D gene (6 bases). CDR3 length: 16 amino acids. Trimming removed 0 bases from V and 2 bases from J, with 12 bases in between. CDR1 is SGHRS and CDR2 is YFSETQ in the germline V gene. The CDR3 reads CASSLVVADTYNEQFF. For the CDR3, the DNA is TGCGCCAGCAGCTTGGTGGTAGCGGATACCTACAATGAGCAGTTCTTC.

This clonotype appeared many times. The chain combines TRBV12-3 or TRBV12-4 with TRBJ2-5, with TRBD2 matching 11 bases. The CDR3 runs 15 residues. Losses at the gene ends were 7 bases for V and 5 bases for J; bases not matched to a gene: 9. DNA for the CDR3: TGTGCCAGCACCGAAACTAGCGGGAGATCGGAGACCCAGTACTTC. The encoded protein is CASTETSGRSETQYF.

This clonotype was detected ten times or more. This chain connects TRBV20-1 to TRBJ2-1; maybe TRBD2 (6 bases). This CDR3 contains 11 residues. Germline V gene sequence: CDR1 DFQATT, CDR2 SNEGSKA (reference sequence). The CDR3: CRGGDSNEQFF. The CDR3, as DNA: TGCAGGGGCGGGGATTCTAATGAGCAGTTCTTC.

The chain carries TRBV5-1 and TRBJ2-2; no definite D call. Looked up from germline, CDR1 is SGHRS and CDR2 is YFSETQ. The CDR3 is 14 residues long. The ends were cut back, 1 base at V and 5 bases at J, with 9 bases in the middle. The CDR3 DNA follows: TGCGCCAGCAGCTTGTGGTCAGCGACCGGGGAGCTGTTTTTT. It specifies CASSLWSATGELFF. Filled out from reference TRBV5-1 and TRBJ2-2, the complete variable domain reads KAGVTQTPRYLIKTRGQQVTLSCSPISGHRSVSWYQQTPGQGLQFLFEYFSETQRNKGNFPGRFSGRQFSNSRSEMNVSTLELGDSALYLCASSLWSATGELFFGEGSRLTVL.

The rearrangement links TRBV20-1 to TRBJ2-4; no firm D call. The germline CDR1 and CDR2 sequences are DFQATT and SNEGSKA (reference sequence). Trimming pared 2 bases from V and 5 bases from J, leaving 10 bases between. The CDR3 is made up of 13 amino acids. CDR3 sequence: CSARSDVQNIQYF. Here the CDR3 DNA reads TGCAGTGCTAGATCTGACGTCCAAAACATTCAGTACTTC.

The rearrangement uses TRBV19 and TRBJ2-3; D gene ambiguous. The V and J ends lost 4 bases and 4 bases respectively, with 15 bases between them. CDR1 and CDR2 from the germline V gene are LNHDA and SQIVND (reference sequence). The CDR3 spans 15 residues. CDR3 DNA sequence: TGTGCCAGTAGTACCCAGAATCAGCGTCCAGATACGCAGTATTTT. Amino acid sequence: CASSTQNQRPDTQYF.

The genes are TRBV20-1 and TRBJ2-1; TRBD2 matches 7 bases. Germline CDR1 DFQATT, CDR2 SNEGSKA (reference sequence). Germline trimming cut 0 bases from V and 8 bases from J; bases unmatched to any gene: 4. The CDR3 length is 13 residues. CDR3 sequence reads: CSARDRAGDEQFF. CDR3 in DNA: TGCAGTGCTAGAGATAGGGCGGGGGATGAGCAGTTCTTC.

The V call is TRBV20-1, the J call TRBJ1-1; D not resolved. There are 13 residues in the CDR3. Germline V gene data show CDR1 as DFQATT and CDR2 as SNEGSKA (reference sequence). The CDR3 spells CSAQREMNTEAFF. The CDR3 coding sequence is TGCAGCGCCCAAAGGGAGATGAACACTGAAGCTTTCTTT.

This clonotype was detected a few times. The chain recombines TRBV7-2 with TRBJ2-7; 8 bases line up with TRBD2. The CDR3 is made up of 15 amino acids. J was trimmed by 3 bases and V by 0 bases; bases with no gene match: 4. Germline CDR1 reads SGHTA; CDR2 reads FQGNSA. The CDR3 nucleotides read TGTGCCAGCAGCTTAGCTAGCGGGGCTAACTACGAGCAGTACTTC. Residues: CASSLASGANYEQYF. Full variable domain (outside the CDR3, taken from reference TRBV7-2 and TRBJ2-7): GAGVSQSPSNKVTEKGKDVELRCDPISGHTALYWYRQSLGQGLEFLIYFQGNSAPDKSGLPSDRFSAERTGGSVSTLTIQRTQQEDSAVYLCASSLASGANYEQYFGPGTRLTVT.

This clonotype was observed a few times. The V and J genes are TRBV15 and TRBJ2-7; D unclear. Trimming stripped 0 bases from V and 5 bases from J, with 8 bases between. The CDR3 totals 13 residues. From germline, CDR1 is LNHNV and CDR2 YYDKDF (reference sequence). The CDR3 sequence is CATSRDQRDEQYF. The CDR3 coding sequence is TGTGCCACCAGCAGAGATCAGCGAGACGAGCAGTACTTC.

This clonotype was counted only a few times. The V call is TRBV20-1, the J call TRBJ2-7; perhaps D is TRBD1 or TRBD2 (6 bases each). With 0 bases removed from V and 6 bases from J, the gap between germline ends came to 18 bases. Germline CDR1 reads DFQATT; CDR2 reads SNEGSKA (reference sequence). This CDR3 has 15 amino acids. CDR3 DNA sequence: TGCAGTGCTAGAGATCTCGGGGGCGGCGTAGGCGAGCAGTACTTC. Protein product: CSARDLGGGVGEQYF.